The T cell receptor (beta chain) under discussion was sequenced for a study of cytomegalovirus exposure and HLA in healthy donors. The table lists this clone with a few counts. Germline V gene sequence: CDR1 SGHRS, CDR2 YFSETQ. Trimming left V 1 base short and J 8 bases short, with 9 bases between. CDR3 length: 13 residues. The PCR ran on 60 Vbeta and 13 Jbeta primers. In the original analysis: Approximately 78 million unique TCR beta chains, around 10 million of them shared, were counted by a later analysis. Measured with immunoSEQ multiplex PCR; TCRdb has only the in-frame clones, and not every one. That table is the source of V, J and clone size, and D and trimming were worked out from the DNA. The table records about 210,000 clones, about 80% of them present only once.

The origin of this receptor is a woman aged 45-59 years in good health and CMV-seropositive. This chain joins TRBV5-1 and TRBJ1-4; possibly TRBD1 for D (6 bases). The sample consisted of PBMCs. The CDR3: CASSLNRDEKLFF. The CDR3 DNA is TGCGCCAGCAGCTTGAACAGGGACGAAAAACTGTTTTTT. The full variable domain, completed using reference TRBV5-1 and TRBJ1-4, is KAGVTQTPRYLIKTRGQQVTLSCSPISGHRSVSWYQQTPGQGLQFLFEYFSETQRNKGNFPGRFSGRQFSNSRSEMNVSTLELGDSALYLCASSLNRDEKLFFGSGTQLSVL.